One sample yielded the 27 T cell receptor beta chains listed below, sequenced in a study of blood T cell repertoires in COVID-19. Clones were read by immunoSEQ multiplex PCR, and TCRdb kept only the in-frame ones, dropping some. This table holds roughly 410,000 clones, around 87% found once. Sequences were obtained from peripheral blood. These receptors were obtained from a woman between 55 and 75 years old with COVID-19, enrolled during active disease.

CDR3 sequence reads: CASSSTRTDLTIYF. The CDR3 nucleotides are TGTGCCAGCAGCTCGACCAGGACAGACTTGACCATATATTTT. This sequence joins TRBV7-6 and TRBJ1-3; tentatively, D is TRBD1 (6 bases). V lost 4 bases to trimming and J lost 10 bases, with 17 bases between them. The length of the CDR3 is 14 residues. Germline assignment: CDR1 SGHVS and CDR2 FNYEAQ.

The V gene is TRBV24-1, the J gene TRBJ1-2; no definite D call. With 2 bases removed from V and 4 bases from J, the gap between germline ends came to 10 bases. Germline V lookup: CDR1 KGHDR, CDR2 SFDVKD. This CDR3 comprises 14 residues. This CDR3 is CATSDSRVGYGYTF. In DNA, the CDR3 is TGTGCCACCAGTGATTCGAGGGTAGGCTATGGCTACACCTTC.

The chain joins TRBV14 to TRBJ1-2; D gene unclear. V gave up 4 bases and J gave up 8 bases, with 14 bases separating them. CDR3 length equals 13 residues. The germline CDR1 and CDR2 sequences are SGHDN and FVKESK. The CDR3 here is CASSPVSTYGYTF. The CDR3 nucleotides read TGTGCCAGCAGCCCGGTTAGCACCTACGGCTACACCTTC.

This clone was found a few times. V is TRBV7-9 and J is TRBJ1-1; D not resolved. This CDR3 comprises 15 residues. The germline CDR1 and CDR2 sequences are SEHNR and FQNEAQ (reference sequence). Trimming took off 5 bases at V and 4 bases at J, with 17 bases between the two ends. CDR3 nucleotides: TGTGCCAGCAGCCGAGACATATCTTTTGGCACTGAAGCTTTCTTT. Amino acids: CASSRDISFGTEAFF.

The V gene is TRBV6-1, the J gene TRBJ2-7; D is ambiguous. Germline V gene lookup returns CDR1 MNHNS and CDR2 SASEGT. The ends were cut back, 3 bases at V and 3 bases at J, with 12 bases in the middle. This CDR3 comprises 14 residues. CDR3 in amino acids: CASSDEHTFYEQYF. The CDR3 DNA follows: TGTGCCAGCAGTGACGAGCATACTTTCTACGAGCAGTACTTC.

This chain joins TRBV12-3 or TRBV12-4 and TRBJ2-7, with a tentative D call TRBD2 (6 bases). V dropped 3 bases and J dropped 3 bases, with 9 bases sitting between them. This CDR3 comprises 13 residues. CDR3 residues: CASSFMGGYEQYF. As DNA, the CDR3 is TGTGCCAGCAGTTTTATGGGGGGCTACGAGCAGTACTTC.

The J gene is TRBJ2-7, the V gene TRBV2, with 9 bases fitting TRBD2. This CDR3 contains 14 residues. V lost 6 bases, J lost 2 bases, and 5 bases stayed unmatched. Germline V lookup: CDR1 SNHLY, CDR2 FYNNEI. CDR3 amino acids: CASRREGGAYEQYF. Written as DNA, the CDR3 is TGTGCCAGCAGGCGGGAGGGCGGAGCCTACGAGCAGTACTTC.

In its sample, this clone was seen a few times. The rearrangement joins TRBV27 to TRBJ1-1; tentatively, D is TRBD1 (5 bases). Trimming stripped 0 bases from V and 1 base from J, with 12 bases between. Germline loops: CDR1 MNHEY, CDR2 SMNVEV (reference sequence). The CDR3 loop spans 16 amino acids. The CDR3 protein is CASSLSAGAPNTEAFF. The CDR3 region has the DNA TGTGCCAGCAGTTTATCAGCTGGGGCGCCGAACACTGAAGCTTTCTTT.

In regard to this clone: This sample also contains other DNA sequences that code for the same CDR3. The chain combines TRBV7-3 with TRBJ2-6, with 8 bases aligning to TRBD1. Germline CDR1 is SGHTA and CDR2 is FQGTGA. J lost 0 bases, V lost 5 bases, and 6 bases had no gene match. This CDR3 is 17 amino acids long. The CDR3 coding sequence is TGTGCCAGCAGCATCGGACAGGGTAGCTCTGGGGCCAACGTCCTGACTTTC. It translates to CASSIGQGSSGANVLTF.

This clone has a single count. The rearrangement uses TRBV5-4 and TRBJ1-2, with D possibly TRBD1 on 6 matching bases. CDR3 length equals 14 residues. CDR1 is SGHNT, CDR2 YYREEE, per germline (reference sequence). Trimming removed 2 bases from V and 4 bases from J, with 12 bases in between. CDR3 region: CASSFPGTFYGYTF. The CDR3 nucleotides read TGTGCCAGCAGCTTTCCCGGGACATTCTATGGCTACACCTTC.

This chain joins TRBV28 and TRBJ1-5; 10 bases match TRBD1. V was pared by 6 bases and J by 3 bases, with 11 bases of the junction left unmatched. This CDR3 spans 17 amino acids. Germline V CDR1 and CDR2: MDHEN, SYDVKM. The CDR3 sequence is CASSPDRGHGDNQPQHF. The DNA for the CDR3 is TGTGCCAGCAGCCCCGACAGGGGGCATGGGGACAATCAGCCCCAGCATTTT.

The V call is TRBV6-4, the J call TRBJ2-3, with 9 positions matching TRBD2. This CDR3 is 14 amino acids long. Germline V gene sequence: CDR1 MRHNA, CDR2 SNTAGT. V lost 8 bases to trimming and J lost 4 bases; unmatched junction nucleotides: 7. As DNA, the CDR3 is TGTGCCAGCTCCGGGACTAGCTCATCAGATACGCAGTATTTT. It specifies CASSGTSSSDTQYF.

The chain uses TRBV27 and TRBJ2-4, with D possibly TRBD2 on 6 matching bases. Germline V lookup: CDR1 MNHEY, CDR2 SMNVEV (reference sequence). The CDR3 extends over 14 amino acids. V shed 6 bases and J shed 1 base, with 10 bases lying between them. The CDR3 reads CASRPRGAKNIQYF. CDR3 coding DNA: TGTGCCAGCAGACCACGGGGGGCCAAAAACATTCAGTACTTC.

The J gene is TRBJ2-7, the V gene TRBV4-1; TRBD1 aligns across 9 bases. Germline values: CDR1 MGHRA, CDR2 YSYEKL. J was trimmed by 7 bases and V by 4 bases; bases with no gene match: 17. The CDR3 is 17 amino acids. In DNA form, the CDR3 reads TGCGCCAGCAGCCGGGGGCTCTCGGGGACAGGGACTCGGGAGCAGTACTTC. The encoded protein is CASSRGLSGTGTREQYF.

This chain joins TRBV28 and TRBJ1-2; TRBD1 matches at 8 bases. The germline V gene has CDR1 MDHEN and CDR2 SYDVKM. The length of the CDR3 is 11 residues. The V segment lost 10 bases and the J segment 8 bases; nucleotides outside the gene matches: 6. This CDR3 reads CAITGGRGYTF. DNA of the CDR3: TGTGCCATTACAGGGGGTCGCGGCTACACCTTC.

In its sample, this clone was seen a few times. The chain couples TRBV7-3 to TRBJ1-2; D not certain. Germline V gives CDR1 SGHTA, CDR2 FQGTGA. V was trimmed by 2 bases and J by 6 bases, leaving 19 bases between them. CDR3 length: 16 amino acids. This CDR3 reads CASSLGPMGSANGYTF. The DNA for the CDR3 is TGTGCCAGCAGCTTAGGTCCCATGGGGAGCGCTAATGGCTACACCTTC.

This chain joins TRBV6-6 and TRBJ2-3; 8 bases agree with TRBD1. J lost 3 bases, V lost 6 bases, and 5 bases had no gene match. Per germline, CDR1 MNHNY and CDR2 SVGAGI (reference sequence). The CDR3 contains 14 residues. The CDR3: CASSQGAQTDTQYF. The CDR3 bases are TGTGCCAGCAGCCAGGGGGCCCAGACAGATACGCAGTATTTT.

This chain links TRBV10-3 with TRBJ2-5, with no clear D. Germline loops: CDR1 ENHRY, CDR2 SYGVKD. There are 12 residues in the CDR3. V was shortened by 3 bases and J by 5 bases, with 7 bases between the two germline ends. The CDR3 sequence: CAISDIGETQYF. The CDR3 DNA is TGTGCCATCAGTGACATCGGGGAGACCCAGTACTTC.

The V and J genes are TRBV2 and TRBJ2-7; 10 bases agree with TRBD1. V lost 8 bases and J lost 4; bases outside the gene matches: 8. The CDR3 extends over 14 amino acids. Germline CDR1 is SNHLY and CDR2 is FYNNEI. The CDR3 DNA is TGTGCCAGCGGGCCCGGGACAGGGGATTACGAGCAGTACTTC. It translates to CASGPGTGDYEQYF.

The chain carries TRBV5-1 and TRBJ2-6; possibly TRBD1 for D (5 bases). This CDR3 region has 19 residues. The germline V gene encodes CDR1 SGHRS and CDR2 YFSETQ. With 0 bases removed from V and 0 bases from J, the gap between germline ends came to 16 bases. CDR3 in DNA: TGCGCCAGCAGCTTGGCCTTACAGGCTGGCCGCTCTGGGGCCAACGTCCTGACTTTC. It codes for CASSLALQAGRSGANVLTF.

The table lists this clone with many counts. This chain connects TRBV10-3 to TRBJ2-4, with a weak D call TRBD1 (5 bases). CDR3 length: 13 residues. Trimming took 6 bases from V and 3 from J, leaving 9 bases between them. Germline assignment: CDR1 ENHRY and CDR2 SYGVKD. The CDR3 here is CAISQGDKNIQYF. Written as DNA, the CDR3 is TGTGCCATCAGCCAGGGCGACAAAAACATTCAGTACTTC.

The V call is TRBV19, the J call TRBJ2-1; 9 nucleotides match TRBD1. The V gene end was trimmed by 5 bases and the J gene end by 8 bases; junction bases not matched to a gene: 4. Looked up from germline, CDR1 is LNHDA and CDR2 is SQIVND (reference sequence). This CDR3 contains 13 residues. The CDR3 protein is CASSPDRGHEQFF. CDR3 DNA: TGTGCCAGTAGTCCGGACAGGGGACATGAGCAGTTCTTC.

The chain joins TRBV7-8 to TRBJ2-5; 15 bases are a match to TRBD2. The CDR3 is made up of 17 amino acids. The germline V gene has CDR1 SGHVS and CDR2 FQNEAQ. J was trimmed by 6 bases and V by 3 bases; bases with no gene match: 8. Written as DNA, the CDR3 is TGTGCCAGCAGCTTCATCGGGACTAGCGGGGGGTTCAAGACCCAGTACTTC. Protein sequence: CASSFIGTSGGFKTQYF.

This chain connects TRBV7-3 to TRBJ2-1; D gene uncertain. Per the germline V gene, CDR1 is SGHTA and CDR2 is FQGTGA. The CDR3 loop spans 15 amino acids. V shed 1 base and J shed 0 bases, with 7 bases lying between them. CDR3 nucleotide sequence: TGTGCCAGCAGCTTAAAACTAAGCTCCTACAATGAGCAGTTCTTC. Translation: CASSLKLSSYNEQFF.

V is TRBV5-1 and J is TRBJ2-5; 7 positions agree with TRBD1. Germline CDR1 SGHRS, CDR2 YFSETQ. This CDR3 has 15 amino acids. V dropped 5 bases and J dropped 1; count of bases not matched to a gene: 8. As DNA, the CDR3 is TGCGCCAGCAGTCGCACGGGACAGACCCAAGAGACCCAGTACTTC. Translated, it gives CASSRTGQTQETQYF.

The sample holds a few counts of this clone. The CDR3 DNA sequence: TGTGCCAGCAGTGCTAGACGCCGGGACACCCAAGAGACCCAGTACTTC. The encoded protein is CASSARRRDTQETQYF. The chain couples TRBV2 to TRBJ2-5; the D gene is possibly TRBD1 (6 bases). The germline CDR1 and CDR2 sequences are SNHLY and FYNNEI. V lost 4 bases to trimming and J lost 1 base, with 16 bases between them. The CDR3 has 16 amino acids.

The chain is built from TRBV9 and TRBJ1-6, with unresolved D. Trimming took 4 bases from V and 0 from J, leaving 11 bases between them. CDR3 length equals 16 residues. Germline CDR1 is SGDLS and CDR2 is YYNGEE. The CDR3 spells CASSPTTNSYNSPLHF. CDR3 sequence (DNA): TGTGCCAGCAGCCCGACGACAAACTCCTATAATTCACCCCTCCACTTT. Full variable domain (outside the CDR3, taken from reference TRBV9 and TRBJ1-6): DSGVTQTPKHLITATGQRVTLRCSPRSGDLSVYWYQQSLDQGLQFLIQYYNGEERAKGNILERFSAQQFPDLHSELNLSSLELGDSALYFCASSPTTNSYNSPLHFGNGTRLTVT.